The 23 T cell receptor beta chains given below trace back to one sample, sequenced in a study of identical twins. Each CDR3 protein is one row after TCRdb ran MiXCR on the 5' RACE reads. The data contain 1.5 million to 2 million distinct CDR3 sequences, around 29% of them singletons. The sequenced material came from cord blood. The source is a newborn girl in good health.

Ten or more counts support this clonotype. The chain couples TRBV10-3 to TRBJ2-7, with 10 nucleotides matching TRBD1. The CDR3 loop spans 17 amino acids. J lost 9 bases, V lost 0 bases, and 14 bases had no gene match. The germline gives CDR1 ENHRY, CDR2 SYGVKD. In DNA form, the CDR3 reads TGTGCCATCAGTGAGTCCACCCCCGGGACAGGGGATTTGTGGCAGTACTTC. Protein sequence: CAISESTPGTGDLWQYF.

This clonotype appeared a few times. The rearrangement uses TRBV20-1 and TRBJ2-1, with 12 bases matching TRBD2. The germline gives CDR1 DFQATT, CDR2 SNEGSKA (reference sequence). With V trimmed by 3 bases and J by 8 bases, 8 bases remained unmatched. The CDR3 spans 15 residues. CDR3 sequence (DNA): TGCAGTGCTAGGGGAATGACTAGCGGGAGTCATGAGCAGTTCTTC. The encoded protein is CSARGMTSGSHEQFF.

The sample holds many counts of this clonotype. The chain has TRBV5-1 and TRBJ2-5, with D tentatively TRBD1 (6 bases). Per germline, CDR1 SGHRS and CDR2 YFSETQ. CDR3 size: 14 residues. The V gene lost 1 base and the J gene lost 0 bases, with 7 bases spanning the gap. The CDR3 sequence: CASSLRGNQETQYF. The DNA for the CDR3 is TGCGCCAGCAGCTTGAGGGGGAACCAAGAGACCCAGTACTTC.

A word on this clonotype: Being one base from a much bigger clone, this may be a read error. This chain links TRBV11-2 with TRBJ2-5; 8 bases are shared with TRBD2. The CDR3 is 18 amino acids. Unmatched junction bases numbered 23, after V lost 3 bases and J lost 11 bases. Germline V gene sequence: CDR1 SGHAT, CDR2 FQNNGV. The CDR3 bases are TGTGCCAGCAGCTTGACAGTTTCGGGGGGGACGGAAAAAAACGTTCAGTACTTC. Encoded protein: CASSLTVSGGTEKNVQYF.

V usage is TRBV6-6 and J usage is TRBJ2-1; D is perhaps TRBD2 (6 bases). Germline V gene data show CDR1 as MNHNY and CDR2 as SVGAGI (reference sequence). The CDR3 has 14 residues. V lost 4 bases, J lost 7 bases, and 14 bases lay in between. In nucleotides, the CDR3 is TGTGCCAGCAGTTCCGGACTAATATTAAATGAGCAGTTCTTC. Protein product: CASSSGLILNEQFF.

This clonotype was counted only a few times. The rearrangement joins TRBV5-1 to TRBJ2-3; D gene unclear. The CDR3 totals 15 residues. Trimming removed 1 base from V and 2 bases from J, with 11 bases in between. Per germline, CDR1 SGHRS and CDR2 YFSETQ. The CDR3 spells CASSLTLRHTDTQYF. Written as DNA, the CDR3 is TGCGCCAGCAGCTTGACCCTTAGACACACAGATACGCAGTATTTT.

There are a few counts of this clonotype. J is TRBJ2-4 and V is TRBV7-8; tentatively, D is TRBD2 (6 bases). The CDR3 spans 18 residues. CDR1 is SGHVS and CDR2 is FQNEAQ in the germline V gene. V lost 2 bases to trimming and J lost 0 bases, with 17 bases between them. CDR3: CASSLLAGSTVAKNIQYF. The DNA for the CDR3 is TGTGCCAGCAGCTTATTGGCGGGAAGCACAGTAGCCAAAAACATTCAGTACTTC.

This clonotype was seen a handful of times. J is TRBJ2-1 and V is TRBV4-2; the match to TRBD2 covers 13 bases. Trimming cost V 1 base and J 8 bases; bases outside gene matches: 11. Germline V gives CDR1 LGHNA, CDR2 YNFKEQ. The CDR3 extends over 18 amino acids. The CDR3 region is CASSQVRRLAGGYDEQFF. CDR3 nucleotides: TGTGCCAGCAGCCAAGTACGTCGACTAGCGGGGGGTTACGATGAGCAGTTCTTC.

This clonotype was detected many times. CDR3 DNA sequence: TGTGCCAGCTTTGCCGGGCCTACAGATACGCAGTATTTT. Translating gives CASFAGPTDTQYF. V gene TRBV28 combines with J gene TRBJ2-3; unclear D gene. The CDR3 extends over 13 amino acids. Deletions cut 8 bases from V and 3 bases from J, with 12 bases between. CDR1 is MDHEN and CDR2 is SYDVKM in the germline V gene.

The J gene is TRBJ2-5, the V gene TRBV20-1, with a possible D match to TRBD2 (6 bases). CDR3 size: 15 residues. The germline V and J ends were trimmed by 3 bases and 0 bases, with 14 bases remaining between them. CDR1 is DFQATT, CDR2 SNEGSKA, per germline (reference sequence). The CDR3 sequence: CSASYWRGNQETQYF. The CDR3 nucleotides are TGCAGTGCTAGCTACTGGCGGGGTAACCAAGAGACCCAGTACTTC.

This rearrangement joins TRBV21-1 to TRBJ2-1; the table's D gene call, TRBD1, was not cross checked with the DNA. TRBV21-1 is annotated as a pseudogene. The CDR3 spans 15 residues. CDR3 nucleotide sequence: TGTGCCAGCAGCAAAGGGGGGGGCCACCACAATGAGCAGTTCTTC. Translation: CASSKGGGHHNEQFF.

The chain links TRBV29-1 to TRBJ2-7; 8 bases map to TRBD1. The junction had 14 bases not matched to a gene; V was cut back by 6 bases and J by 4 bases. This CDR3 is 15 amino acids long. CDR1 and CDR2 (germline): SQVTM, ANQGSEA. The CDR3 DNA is TGCAGCGTGGGGCCCTCAGGGGGCGTTTCTTACGAGCAGTACTTC. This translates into CSVGPSGGVSYEQYF.

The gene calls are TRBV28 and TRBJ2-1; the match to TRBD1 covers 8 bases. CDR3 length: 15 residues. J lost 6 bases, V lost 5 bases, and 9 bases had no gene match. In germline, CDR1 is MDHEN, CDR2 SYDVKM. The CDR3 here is CASSPHRGRCNEQFF. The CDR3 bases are TGTGCCAGCAGTCCCCACAGGGGGAGGTGCAATGAGCAGTTCTTC. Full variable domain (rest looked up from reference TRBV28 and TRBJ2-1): DVKVTQSSRYLVKRTGEKVFLECVQDMDHENMFWYRQDPGLGLRLIYFSYDVKMKEKGDIPEGYSVSREKKERFSLILESASTNQTSMYLCASSPHRGRCNEQFFGPGTRLTVL.

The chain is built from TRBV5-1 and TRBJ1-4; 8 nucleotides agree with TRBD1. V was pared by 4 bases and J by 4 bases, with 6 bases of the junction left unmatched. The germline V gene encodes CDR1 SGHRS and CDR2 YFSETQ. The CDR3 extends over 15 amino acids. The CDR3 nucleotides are TGCGCCAGCAGCCTCCGGACAGGGATTAATGAAAAACTGTTTTTT. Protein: CASSLRTGINEKLFF.

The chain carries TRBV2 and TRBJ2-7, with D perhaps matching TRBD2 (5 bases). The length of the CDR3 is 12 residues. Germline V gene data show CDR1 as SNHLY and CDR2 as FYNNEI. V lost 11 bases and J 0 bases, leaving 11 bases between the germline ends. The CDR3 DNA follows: TGTGCCGTCAGCGGACTCTCCTACGAGCAGTACTTC. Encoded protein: CAVSGLSYEQYF.

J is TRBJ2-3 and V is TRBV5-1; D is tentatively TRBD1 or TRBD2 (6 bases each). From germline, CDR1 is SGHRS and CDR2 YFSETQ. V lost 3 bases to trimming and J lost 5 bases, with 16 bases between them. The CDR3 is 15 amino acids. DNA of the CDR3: TGCGCCAGCAGCTCAGGACTCGGGGGCCGAGATACGCAGTATTTT. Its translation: CASSSGLGGRDTQYF. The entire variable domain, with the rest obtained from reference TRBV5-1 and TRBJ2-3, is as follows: KAGVTQTPRYLIKTRGQQVTLSCSPISGHRSVSWYQQTPGQGLQFLFEYFSETQRNKGNFPGRFSGRQFSNSRSEMNVSTLELGDSALYLCASSSGLGGRDTQYFGPGTRLTVL.

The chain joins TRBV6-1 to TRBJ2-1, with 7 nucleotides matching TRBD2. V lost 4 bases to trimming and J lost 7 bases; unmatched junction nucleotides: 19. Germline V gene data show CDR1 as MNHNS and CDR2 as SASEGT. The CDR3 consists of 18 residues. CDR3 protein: CASSGGPSGSSSGNEQFF. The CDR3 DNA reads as TGTGCCAGCAGTGGGGGACCTAGCGGCTCCTCCTCTGGGAATGAGCAGTTCTTC.

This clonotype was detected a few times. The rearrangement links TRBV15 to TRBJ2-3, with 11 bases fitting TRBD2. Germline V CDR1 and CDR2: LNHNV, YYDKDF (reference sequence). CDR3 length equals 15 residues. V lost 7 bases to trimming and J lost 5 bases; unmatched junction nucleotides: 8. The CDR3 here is CATIPLAGVRDTQYF. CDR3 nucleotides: TGTGCCACCATCCCACTAGCGGGAGTCAGAGATACGCAGTATTTT.

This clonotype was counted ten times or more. In DNA, the CDR3 is TGCAGCGTTGCCTACAGGGGGCCAAGAGATACGCAGTATTTT. It yields the protein CSVAYRGPRDTQYF. The rearrangement links TRBV29-1 to TRBJ2-3; 9 bases agree with TRBD1. CDR1 and CDR2 (germline): SQVTM, ANQGSEA. The CDR3 is 14 amino acids. V lost 4 bases and J lost 5; bases outside the gene matches: 7.

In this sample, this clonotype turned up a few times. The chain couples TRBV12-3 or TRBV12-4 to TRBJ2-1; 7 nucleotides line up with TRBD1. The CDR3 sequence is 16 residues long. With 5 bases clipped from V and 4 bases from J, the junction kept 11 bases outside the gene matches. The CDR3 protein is CASSPQGVGIYNEQFF. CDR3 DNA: TGTGCCAGCAGTCCCCAGGGGGTGGGGATTTACAATGAGCAGTTCTTC.

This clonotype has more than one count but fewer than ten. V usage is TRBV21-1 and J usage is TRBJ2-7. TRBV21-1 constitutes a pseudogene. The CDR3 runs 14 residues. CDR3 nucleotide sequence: TGTGCCAGCAGCAAAGGCGGTTTCTCCTACGAGCAGTACTTC. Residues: CASSKGGFSYEQYF.

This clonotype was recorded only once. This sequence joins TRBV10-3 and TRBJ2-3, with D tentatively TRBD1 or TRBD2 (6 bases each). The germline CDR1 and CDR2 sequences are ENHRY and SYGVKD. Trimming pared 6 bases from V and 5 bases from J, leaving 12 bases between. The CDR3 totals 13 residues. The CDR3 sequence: CAISAGGRDTQYF. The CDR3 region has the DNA TGTGCCATCAGCGCCGGGGGCAGAGATACGCAGTATTTT.

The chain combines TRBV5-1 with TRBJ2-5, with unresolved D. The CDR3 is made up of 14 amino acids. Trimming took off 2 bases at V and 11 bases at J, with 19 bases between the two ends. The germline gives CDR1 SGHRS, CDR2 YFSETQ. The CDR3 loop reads CASSFGSRNNEQYF. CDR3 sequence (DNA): TGCGCCAGCAGCTTTGGGTCTCGAAACAATGAGCAGTACTTC.